This TCR beta chain was identified during a study of beta chain features in type 1 diabetes. Study details: Cells sorted and examined across all samples totaled roughly 100,000,000.

Cells sorted by CD45RO/CCR7/CD25/CD127/CD95/CD27 comprised CD4+ naive, central memory, regulatory and stem cell-like memory cells. Sort purity for all populations was recorded as exceeding 98%. Since all of the isolated RNA was reverse transcribed, expressed TCRB transcripts were what got sequenced. Data came from immunoSEQ multiplex PCR; TCRdb stores just in-frame clones and leaves some out. The table records 400,000 or so clones, over 8.5% of them present only once. To note about this clone: Its antigen is not known.

Points from the study as a whole: For Type 1 diabetes patients, all four CD4+ subsets carried TCRB CDR3s that were moderately but significantly shorter. In comparison with healthy donors, patients had naive, central memory and Treg TCRB repertoires that appeared more similar.

Sequencing input: central memory CD4+ T cells from blood. The clonotype comes from a young man with type 1 diabetes.

CDR3 residues: CASSLGTVYEPQHF. The DNA for the CDR3 is TGTGCCAGCAGCTTAGGAACGGTCTACGAGCCCCAGCATTTT. The chain links TRBV11-2 to TRBJ1-5, with D unclear. The germline V and J ends were trimmed by 1 base and 8 bases, with 12 bases remaining between them. Germline V gives CDR1 SGHAT, CDR2 FQNNGV. The CDR3 has 14 residues.